These T cell receptor beta chains were read from a single sample in a study of cytomegalovirus exposure and HLA in healthy donors. Some clones are missing from TCRdb's copy, which holds only in-frame ones; the method was immunoSEQ multiplex PCR. The table shows some 120,000 clones, with around three quarters occurring only once. The sample consisted of PBMCs. The receptor set was obtained from a woman in her forties in good health and CMV-seropositive. CDR3s include the opening cysteine and the closing phenylalanine or tryptophan. The D gene is left open where the match is weak. Expanded clones are given a class, and other clones once, few, many or no size at all.

abundance	v_gene	j_gene	d_gene	len	CDR3nt	CDR3aa
-	TRBV9	TRBJ2-1	-	16	TGTGCCAGCAGCGTAGGCAGACGGGAGCCCTACAATGAGCAGTTCTTC	CASSVGRREPYNEQFF
-	TRBV11-3	TRBJ2-1	TRBD1	14	TGTGCCAGCAGCTTAGCGGGACAGAGGAATGAGCAGTTCTTC	CASSLAGQRNEQFF
-	TRBV28	TRBJ1-1	TRBD1	14	TGTGCCAGCAGACGGGGGCCAGGGGGGACTGACGCTTTCTTT	CASRRGPGGTDAFF
-	TRBV5-8	TRBJ2-5	TRBD2	15	TGTGCCAGCAGCTCGGGACTAGCGGGTCGGGGGACCCAGTACTTC	CASSSGLAGRGTQYF
-	TRBV5-1	TRBJ2-1	TRBD2	15	TGCGCCAGCAGCTTTAGCGGGAGGGCCATCAATGAGCAGTTCTTC	CASSFSGRAINEQFF
-	TRBV11-2	TRBJ2-5	TRBD2	16	TGTGCCAGCAGCCCCGGGGGCCTAGCGGGAAAAGAGACCCAGTACTTC	CASSPGGLAGKETQYF
few	TRBV16	TRBJ2-1	-	16	TGTGCCAGCAGCCAATTCAGCGGCCGCACCTACAATGAGCAGTTCTTC	CASSQFSGRTYNEQFF
-	TRBV5-1	TRBJ1-1	TRBD1	16	TGCGCCAACAGCTTGGATTCCCAGACAGGGAGAACTGAAGCTTTCTTT	CANSLDSQTGRTEAFF
-	TRBV5-4	TRBJ2-3	TRBD1	14	TGTGCCAGCAGGTACGGGACAGACACAGATACGCAGTATTTT	CASRYGTDTDTQYF
-	TRBV28	TRBJ1-5	-	15	TGTGCCAGCAGTTTATACAGGACGAGCAATCAGCCCCAGCATTTT	CASSLYRTSNQPQHF
-	TRBV5-5	TRBJ1-2	TRBD1	15	TGTGCCAGCAGCTCACAAGGGACAGGGGCGGGAGGCTACACCTTC	CASSSQGTGAGGYTF
-	TRBV19	TRBJ2-5	-	13	TGTGCCAGTAGTATCAGGGGTAGGGAGACCCAGTACTTC	CASSIRGRETQYF
-	TRBV5-4	TRBJ1-1	-	12	TGTGCCAGCAGCTTTCAGGGAAGGGAAGCTTTCTTT	CASSFQGREAFF
-	TRBV5-4	TRBJ2-7	TRBD1	13	TGTGCCAGCAGAGGGACAGGGGAACACGAGCAATACTTC	CASRGTGEHEQYF
few	TRBV2	TRBJ2-2	-	13	TGTGCCAGCAGCCCAGCGGGTACCGGGGAGCTGTTTTTT	CASSPAGTGELFF
-	TRBV6-6	TRBJ1-1	-	15	TGTGCCAGCAGTATAGACCCCTCAGGGAACACTGAAGCTTTCTTT	CASSIDPSGNTEAFF
-	TRBV7-9	TRBJ2-7	TRBD2	13	TGTGCCGCGGGGGGTCAAAGGGGCGGCGAGCAGTACTTC	CAAGGQRGGEQYF
-	TRBV14	TRBJ2-3	TRBD1	15	TGTGCCAGCAGCCAAGAAGGGACAGTATTAGATACGCAGTATTTT	CASSQEGTVLDTQYF
-	TRBV7-9	TRBJ2-5	-	12	TGTGCCAGCAGCTTGAGCCTAGAGACCCAGTACTTC	CASSLSLETQYF
-	TRBV27	TRBJ2-2	-	13	TGTGCCAGCAGTTTGTTCCAGACCGGGGAGCTGTTTTTT	CASSLFQTGELFF
-	TRBV11-2	TRBJ2-3	TRBD1	16	TGTGCCAGCAGCTCCCTAATGGTCAGGGGGCCAGATACGCAGTATTTT	CASSSLMVRGPDTQYF
few	TRBV11-2	TRBJ2-5	TRBD1	15	TGTGCCAGCAGCCCGGACAGGGGGAGATCGGAGACCCAGTACTTC	CASSPDRGRSETQYF
-	TRBV11-2	TRBJ1-1	TRBD1	14	TGTGCCAGCAGCCTAAGACCAGGGGGCACTGAAGCTTTCTTT	CASSLRPGGTEAFF
many	TRBV6-1	TRBJ1-5	-	15	TGTGCCAGCTCCGGGACACCAGATAGCAATCAGCCCCAGCATTTT	CASSGTPDSNQPQHF
-	TRBV5-5	TRBJ2-5	TRBD2	16	TGTGCCAGCAGCACCCGACTAGCGGGAGGCGGAGAGACCCAGTACTTC	CASSTRLAGGGETQYF
-	TRBV2	TRBJ1-1	-	15	TGTGCCAGCAGTGAACAGGGGTTAATGGGAACTGAAGCTTTCTTT	CASSEQGLMGTEAFF
many	TRBV5-1	TRBJ2-1	-	15	TGCGCCAGCAGCTTGCCGAGACAGAGTCCTAATGAGCAGTTCTTC	CASSLPRQSPNEQFF
-	TRBV5-1	TRBJ2-1	TRBD1	15	TGCGCCAGCAGCCTCGGACAGGGATCTTACAATGAGCAGTTCTTC	CASSLGQGSYNEQFF
-	TRBV19	TRBJ2-2	-	16	TGTGCCAGTAGTATTTGGGGGGGGGCCCACACCGGGGAGCTGTTTTTT	CASSIWGGAHTGELFF
-	TRBV27	TRBJ2-2	TRBD1	14	TGTGCCAGCAGTCTCAGGGGGTACTACGGGGAGCTGTTTTTT	CASSLRGYYGELFF
few	TRBV6-5	TRBJ1-5	TRBD1	14	TGTGCCAGCAGACGACAGGGGGGCAATCAGCCCCAGCATTTT	CASRRQGGNQPQHF
-	TRBV5-6	TRBJ2-6	TRBD1	16	TGTGCCAGCAGCTCCTTGACAGGGTCTGGGGCCAACGTCCTGACTTTC	CASSSLTGSGANVLTF
few	TRBV2	TRBJ2-7	-	13	TGTGCCAGCAGGGAGGCTGCTCTCGGCGAGCAGTACTTC	CASREAALGEQYF
once	TRBV7-6	TRBJ2-1	-	14	TGTGCCAGCAGCCAACGGACACTTTACAATGAGCAGTTCTTC	CASSQRTLYNEQFF
-	TRBV4-1	TRBJ2-7	TRBD2	14	TGCGCCAGCAGCGTACGGACTAGTAGTCACGAGCAGTACTTC	CASSVRTSSHEQYF
-	TRBV11-3	TRBJ2-1	TRBD1	15	TGTGCCAGCAGCATGAGACAGGGCGCCCTTAATGAGCAGTTCTTC	CASSMRQGALNEQFF
few	TRBV30	TRBJ1-5	TRBD1	14	TGTGCCTGGAGCGACACAGGGGGGAATCAGCCCCAGCATTTT	CAWSDTGGNQPQHF
-	TRBV5-6	TRBJ1-1	TRBD1	16	TGTGCCAGCAGCCAGCTCATTAGGGGGCCTAATATGGGAGCTTTCTTT	CASSQLIRGPNMGAFF
once	TRBV2	TRBJ1-1	-	13	TGTGCCAGCAATGAGGGAGCAAACACTGAAGCTTTCTTT	CASNEGANTEAFF
few	TRBV30	TRBJ2-5	TRBD1	14	TGTGCCTGGGAGGCGGGACAGGGGGCAGAGACCCAGTACTTC	CAWEAGQGAETQYF
-	TRBV5-4	TRBJ2-3	-	14	TGTGCCAGCAGCTTGGCGGGGGATGAGCATACGCAGTATTTT	CASSLAGDEHTQYF
once	TRBV28	TRBJ2-2	-	17	TGTGCCAGCAGTTTAGATGAGACAGCCACGAACACCGGGGAGCTGTTTTTT	CASSLDETATNTGELFF
-	TRBV6-6	TRBJ1-1	-	12	TGTGCCAGCAGTCTTCGGGGTTCTGAAGCTTTCTTT	CASSLRGSEAFF
few	TRBV5-1	TRBJ2-7	-	14	TGCGCCAGCAGCTTGGCCGCGGTTGACTACGAGCAGTACTTC	CASSLAAVDYEQYF
-	TRBV30	TRBJ1-1	TRBD1	14	TGTGCCTGGAGGGATACAGGGGGTGGCACTGAAGCTTTCTTT	CAWRDTGGGTEAFF
-	TRBV11-2	TRBJ2-5	TRBD2	12	TGTGCCAGCAGGCTAGCGGGGGAGACCCAGTACTTC	CASRLAGETQYF
-	TRBV7-9	TRBJ1-4	-	17	TGTGCCAGCAGCCACGACGGAGCGCCGGGATGGAAGGAAGAACTGTTTTTT	CASSHDGAPGWKEELFF
-	TRBV30	TRBJ1-4	-	18	TGTGCCTGGAGTGGGGGGGATGGGGCTTTTAGAACTAATGAAAAACTGTTTTTT	CAWSGGDGAFRTNEKLFF
-	TRBV7-2	TRBJ2-3	-	13	TGTGCCAGCAGCTTAGAGCAGGCAGATACGCAGTATTTT	CASSLEQADTQYF
-	TRBV29-1	TRBJ2-3	TRBD2	15	TGCAGCGTTCGGACTAGCGGGAGAGAAACAGATACGCAGTATTTT	CSVRTSGRETDTQYF
-	TRBV28	TRBJ1-3	TRBD1	16	TGTGCCAGCAGTTCCTCCGGACAGGGAGTTGGAAACACCATATATTTT	CASSSSGQGVGNTIYF
once	TRBV7-2	TRBJ2-5	-	14	TGTGCCAGCAGCTCTCTAGGGGTCGGAGAGACCCAGTACTTC	CASSSLGVGETQYF